A single sample is the source of the 21 T cell receptor beta chains below, sequenced in a study of human T cells and chemical hapten exposure. TCRdb re-analysed the RACE reads in MiXCR, keeping a single row per CDR3 protein. This sample has a few hundred thousand distinct CDR3 sequences, with around 4.8% found just once. This sample's time point: patch test 1, 2 weeks after DPC sensitization. The treatment denotes: therapeutic diphenylcyclopropenone sensitization with weekly scalp DPC. Sequencing was performed on whole blood, taken in connection with sensitization to the hapten diphenylcyclopropenone (DPC). Every receptor here comes from a woman aged 45-59 years with alopecia areata. Some clones in this sample may be carry-over from other donors' samples.

This clonotype was observed a few times. The V and J genes are TRBV28 and TRBJ2-3; TRBD2 is a possible D gene (5 bases). Germline CDR1 and CDR2: MDHEN and SYDVKM. V was pared by 3 bases and J by 0 bases, with 13 bases between. CDR3 size: 16 residues. As DNA, the CDR3 is TGTGCCAGCAGTTTCTTCCGCCGGACTAGCACAGATACGCAGTATTTT. Translation: CASSFFRRTSTDTQYF.

The rearrangement links TRBV12-3 or TRBV12-4 to TRBJ2-3; TRBD2 matches 13 bases. CDR3 length: 17 amino acids. V shed 5 bases and J 6 bases; nucleotides not matched to a gene: 11. In DNA form, the CDR3 reads TGTGCCAGCAGTGAAACCCCGGGACTAGCGGGAAGGGATACGCAGTATTTT. It yields the protein CASSETPGLAGRDTQYF.

This clonotype appeared many times. The J gene is TRBJ2-3, the V gene TRBV29-1; possible D gene TRBD2, 5 bases. The CDR3 has 14 amino acids. Trimming shortened V by 6 bases and J by 3 bases, and 16 bases separated the two germline ends. Per germline, CDR1 SQVTM and CDR2 ANQGSEA. CDR3 DNA sequence: TGCAGCGTCGTGTATAGCGATGGGACAGATACGCAGTATTTT. It specifies CSVVYSDGTDTQYF.

This clonotype has a count of ten or more. The chain uses TRBV3-1 and TRBJ1-1, with a possible D match to TRBD1 (5 bases). Germline V CDR1 and CDR2: LGHDT, YNNKEL (reference sequence). The germline V and J ends were trimmed by 2 bases and 3 bases, with 16 bases remaining between them. The CDR3 is made up of 16 amino acids. The CDR3 bases are TGTGCCAGCAGCCAACCCCCCAGGGAGGCCGACACTGAAGCTTTCTTT. Its protein product is CASSQPPREADTEAFF.

This clonotype was recorded at least ten times. The rearrangement uses TRBV3-1 and TRBJ2-7; a possible D gene is TRBD1 (5 bases). V gave up 3 bases and J gave up 9 bases, with 12 bases separating them. Germline CDR1 is LGHDT and CDR2 is YNNKEL (reference sequence). The CDR3 spans 12 residues. CDR3 nucleotides: TGTGCCAGCAGCCAGATACAGGAAAGGCAGTACTTC. Protein sequence: CASSQIQERQYF.

This clonotype was counted a few times. The V and J genes are TRBV19 and TRBJ1-5; D ambiguous. CDR3 length: 15 residues. V shed 3 bases and J shed 3 bases, with 12 bases lying between them. The germline gives CDR1 LNHDA, CDR2 SQIVND (reference sequence). The CDR3 here is CASSIYPRANQPQHF. The CDR3 region has the DNA TGTGCCAGTAGTATCTACCCGCGGGCCAATCAGCCCCAGCATTTT.

This clonotype was recorded at least ten times. V gene TRBV28 combines with J gene TRBJ1-1; TRBD1 matches 10 bases. This CDR3 contains 14 residues. Germline lookup yields CDR1 MDHEN and CDR2 SYDVKM. Trimming removed 6 bases from V and 5 bases from J; junction bases left unmatched: 6. CDR3 nucleotides: TGTGCCAGCAGATTTGGGACAGGGGTTACTGAAGCTTTCTTT. This sequence encodes CASRFGTGVTEAFF.

This clonotype appeared many times. The V and J genes are TRBV14 and TRBJ1-1; no firm D call. Germline CDR1 is SGHDN and CDR2 is FVKESK. V was trimmed by 3 bases and J by 1 base, leaving 15 bases between them. The CDR3 runs 16 residues. CDR3 amino acids: CASSHRLGRGNTEAFF. CDR3 bases: TGTGCCAGCAGCCACCGCTTAGGGCGGGGGAACACTGAAGCTTTCTTT.

The chain is built from TRBV2 and TRBJ2-1, with TRBD2 matching over 9 bases. This CDR3 has 16 residues. Trimming cost V 3 bases and J 5 bases; bases outside gene matches: 8. Per the germline V gene, CDR1 is SNHLY and CDR2 is FYNNEI. The CDR3 sequence: CASSDSRAGGDNEQFF. In nucleotides, the CDR3 is TGTGCCAGCAGTGATTCGAGAGCGGGGGGTGACAATGAGCAGTTCTTC.

The chain has TRBV27 and TRBJ1-1, with D unresolved. CDR1 is MNHEY and CDR2 is SMNVEV in the germline V gene (reference sequence). V was cut by 4 bases and J by 6 bases, with 9 bases left in between. CDR3 length equals 12 residues. CDR3 sequence: CASSSNTSEAFF. DNA of the CDR3: TGTGCCAGCAGTTCGAATACCTCTGAAGCTTTCTTT.

About this clonotype: A much larger clone differs by one base, so this may be a read error. The chain carries TRBV7-6 and TRBJ2-7; the match to TRBD1 covers 7 bases. The germline gives CDR1 SGHVS, CDR2 FNYEAQ. The CDR3 has 15 residues. The CDR3 loop is CASSARDSQTYEQHF. CDR3 nucleotide sequence: TGTGCCAGCAGCGCCCGGGACAGCCAAACCTACGAGCAGCACTTC. Full variable domain (outside the CDR3, taken from reference TRBV7-6 and TRBJ2-7): GAGVSQSPRYKVTKRGQDVALRCDPISGHVSLYWYRQALGQGPEFLTYFNYEAQQDKSGLPNDRFSAERPEGSISTLTIQRTEQRDSAMYRCASSARDSQTYEQHFGPGTRLTVT.

This clonotype came up a few times. The rearrangement uses TRBV12-3 or TRBV12-4 and TRBJ1-5; no clear D gene. The CDR3 consists of 13 residues. Trimming cost V 7 bases and J 4 bases, with 11 bases left between them. CDR3 sequence (DNA): TGTGCCAGCAAGGACGCGGGGAATCAGCCCCAGCATTTT. Translating it yields CASKDAGNQPQHF.

As to this clonotype: A single base separates this from a much larger clone, so it may be a read error. The chain has TRBV7-9 and TRBJ1-2; tentatively, D is TRBD1 (6 bases). CDR3 size: 14 residues. Germline values: CDR1 SEHNR, CDR2 FQNEAQ (reference sequence). The CDR3 sequence is CVSTGGNRAGRYTF. Written as DNA, the CDR3 is TGTGTCAGCACCGGAGGGAACAGGGCCGGTCGCTACACCTTC.

This clonotype was observed a handful of times. This chain links TRBV6-5 with TRBJ2-7, with D tentatively TRBD1 or TRBD2 (5 bases each). CDR1 and CDR2 from the germline V gene are MNHEY and SVGAGI. The CDR3 length is 14 residues. V lost 0 bases to trimming and J lost 3 bases, with 9 bases between them. CDR3 coding DNA: TGTGCCAGCAGTTACTCGGGACCTCTCTACGAGCAGTACTTC. This codes for CASSYSGPLYEQYF.

The chain joins TRBV20-1 to TRBJ2-1; D uncertain. Germline lookup yields CDR1 DFQATT and CDR2 SNEGSKA (reference sequence). This CDR3 comprises 13 residues. The V end was cut by 6 bases, the J end by 4 bases, with 13 bases between. The CDR3 is CSAAQTGYNEQFF. DNA for the CDR3: TGCAGTGCCGCACAGACTGGTTACAATGAGCAGTTCTTC.

This clonotype was recorded a few times. The chain couples TRBV19 to TRBJ2-1; D possibly corresponds to TRBD2 (5 bases). The V gene lost 2 bases and the J gene lost 0 bases, with 14 bases spanning the gap. CDR1 and CDR2 (germline): LNHDA, SQIVND (reference sequence). The CDR3 has 17 amino acids. The CDR3 region is CASSITTSGLSYNEQFF. As DNA, the CDR3 is TGTGCCAGTAGTATAACGACCAGCGGCCTCTCCTACAATGAGCAGTTCTTC.

This clonotype was observed a few times. The chain carries TRBV5-1 and TRBJ2-7, with unresolved D. The CDR3 contains 13 residues. The V gene's germline CDR1 is SGHRS and CDR2 YFSETQ. The V end was cut by 0 bases, the J end by 7 bases, with 11 bases between. The CDR3 DNA is TGCGCCAGCAGCTTGGATCAAAGACTTGAGCAGTACTTC. This translates into CASSLDQRLEQYF.

This clonotype was recorded many times. V gene TRBV29-1 combines with J gene TRBJ2-5; TRBD1 matches at 9 bases. Germline V CDR1 and CDR2: SQVTM, ANQGSEA. V was clipped by 6 bases and J by 3 bases; unmatched bases: 2. The CDR3 sequence is 12 residues long. The CDR3 protein is CSVGDREETQYF. DNA of the CDR3: TGCAGCGTGGGGGACAGGGAAGAGACCCAGTACTTC.

This clonotype was counted only a few times. The gene calls are TRBV3-1 and TRBJ2-5, with 10 bases fitting TRBD2. The junction had 5 bases not matched to a gene; V was cut back by 3 bases and J by 4 bases. The CDR3 has 15 residues. CDR1 and CDR2 (germline): LGHDT, YNNKEL (reference sequence). CDR3 region: CASSQGLARGETQYF. The CDR3 bases are TGTGCCAGCAGCCAGGGACTAGCGAGGGGAGAGACCCAGTACTTC.

This clonotype occurred a few times. The chain couples TRBV30 to TRBJ2-3, with a tentative D call TRBD2 (6 bases). The CDR3 runs 12 residues. The germline V gene encodes CDR1 GTSNPN and CDR2 SVGIG (reference sequence). Trimming pared 4 bases from V and 11 bases from J, leaving 16 bases between. The DNA for the CDR3 is TGTGCCTGGAACTCTCCGGGACTTCAGCAGTATTTT. This translates into CAWNSPGLQQYF.

This clonotype has ten or more counts. This chain uses TRBV20-1 with TRBJ1-1, with unresolved D. The V end was cut by 1 base, the J end by 1 base, with 10 bases between. Germline CDR1 DFQATT, CDR2 SNEGSKA (reference sequence). CDR3 size: 14 residues. This CDR3 reads CSARVGSGNTEAFF. CDR3 in DNA: TGCAGTGCTAGAGTGGGTTCTGGGAACACTGAAGCTTTCTTT.